What follows are 9 T cell receptor beta chains derived from one specimen sequenced in a study of T cell clusters in autoimmune cytopenias. TRB rearrangements were amplified by touch-down multiplex PCR with mixed TRB-A/B primers. TCRdb derives one entry per CDR3 protein from the multiplex PCR reads, leaving out DNA. The sample table includes several hundred distinct CDR3 sequences. Roughly 38,000 genome equivalents of blood DNA were amplified for TRB. The sample also formed part of further work on T cell repertoires in aging, cancer and after chemotherapy.

Sequencing was performed on peripheral blood. Receptors originate from a human donor with an autoimmune cytopenia or autoimmune hepatitis (not recorded which).

The rearrangement links TRBV2 to TRBJ1-3. The CDR3 spans 12 residues. Germline assignment: CDR1 SNHLY and CDR2 FYNNEI. The CDR3: CASSAARNTIYF.

The chain uses TRBV10-3 and TRBJ2-7; there is no DNA to check the TCRdb D call of TRBD1. The CDR3 spans 15 residues. Germline V lookup: CDR1 ENHRY, CDR2 SYGVKD. The CDR3 loop reads CAISEGQGGFYEQYF.

Measured by frequency, this clonotype is large. The genes are TRBV6-5 and TRBJ2-5; TCRdb proposes TRBD1, but this gene call is untestable without DNA. The CDR3 sequence is 14 residues long. The germline CDR1 and CDR2 sequences are MNHEY and SVGAGI. This CDR3 reads CASSLLQGAETQYF.

This chain connects TRBV9 to TRBJ2-2. Germline V gene sequence: CDR1 SGDLS, CDR2 YYNGEE. The CDR3 has 17 residues. The CDR3 protein is CASSVGWAAANTGELFF.

The rearrangement links TRBV4-1 to TRBJ2-7; the D gene TCRdb calls, TRBD1, cannot be checked with no DNA. The CDR3 loop spans 12 amino acids. Germline lookup yields CDR1 MGHRA and CDR2 YSYEKL. This CDR3 reads CASSQDGGREYF.

The gene calls are TRBV2 and TRBJ2-1; TCRdb outputs TRBD2, but without DNA this stays unchecked. The CDR3 has 13 residues. Germline V lookup: CDR1 SNHLY, CDR2 FYNNEI. The CDR3: CASNRNLRDEQFF.

By frequency, this clonotype registers large. The CDR3: CASSEAGRPQHF. The rearrangement links TRBV6-1 to TRBJ1-5; the TRBD1 assignment by TCRdb is unverifiable without DNA. The germline V gene encodes CDR1 MNHNS and CDR2 SASEGT. The CDR3 is 12 amino acids.

This clonotype is deemed large by its frequency. The chain employs TRBV6-1 and TRBJ1-5. The CDR3 consists of 14 residues. CDR1 is MNHNS and CDR2 is SASEGT in the germline V gene. CDR3 amino acids: CASCQWDSNQPQHF.

Its frequency marks this clonotype as large. The chain joins TRBV27 to TRBJ1-6; absent DNA, TCRdb's TRBD1 call cannot be checked. This CDR3 spans 13 amino acids. Looked up from germline, CDR1 is MNHEY and CDR2 is SMNVEV (reference sequence). The CDR3 sequence is CASSPWTNSPLHF.